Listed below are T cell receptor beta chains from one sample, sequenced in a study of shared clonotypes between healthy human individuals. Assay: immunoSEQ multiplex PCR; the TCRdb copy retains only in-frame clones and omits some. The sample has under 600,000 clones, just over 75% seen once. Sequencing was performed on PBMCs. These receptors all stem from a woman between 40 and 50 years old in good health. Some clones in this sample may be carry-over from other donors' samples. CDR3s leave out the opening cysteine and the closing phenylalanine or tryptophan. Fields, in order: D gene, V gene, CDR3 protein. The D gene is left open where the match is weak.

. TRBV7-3 ASSLGPVENTGELF
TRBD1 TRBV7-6 ASRSGTGEDTQY
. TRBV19 ASSPLTELRHGYT
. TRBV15 ATSRGRNNEQF
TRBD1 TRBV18 ASSPPGQGTQAF
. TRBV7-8 ASSLPRRDEQF
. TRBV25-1 ASSASDTFREQY
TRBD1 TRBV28 ASSLPGQGYEQY
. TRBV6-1 ASSTTGRGNTEAF
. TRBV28 ASSSWTTRAGYEQY
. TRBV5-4 ASSSPEIGTGELF
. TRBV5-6 ASSLAPTVATYEQY
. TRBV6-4 ASSEAVNTEAF
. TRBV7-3 ASRRLNQPQH
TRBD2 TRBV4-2 ASSQGISGAQETQY
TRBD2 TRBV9 ASSVGLADSYEQY
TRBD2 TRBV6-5 ASCSGANTGELF
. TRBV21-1 ASSKVERNGTYEQY
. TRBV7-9 ASSLGLAIDTGELF
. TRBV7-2 ASSPPRGGTASYEQY
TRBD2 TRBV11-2 ASSLRGGSSYEQY
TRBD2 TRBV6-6 ASSYGTSYEQY
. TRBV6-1 ASSEVRLSTDTQY
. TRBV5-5 ASSSQVVSYT
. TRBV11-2 ASSLRGDEQF
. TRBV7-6 ASSPGGTGSNTGELF
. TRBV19 ASSAVLYGYT